One sample yielded the 17 T cell receptor beta chains listed below, sequenced in a study of OX40 agonist ivuxolimab in advanced cancers. Library preparation used the immunoSEQ multiplex PCR assay. TCRdb obtained this table from immuneACCESS and retained in-frame rearrangements with V and J assigned. These tables miss some clones; where compared with another copy, unresolved V genes account for less than half of the shortfall, and the remainder is unexplained. This sample holds about 68,000 clones; around 83% were observed only once. Clones ranked in the top ten supply around 1.4% of the sample. Sample: CD4+ or CD8+ T cells sorted from blood, taken in a trial of the OX40 agonist ivuxolimab. The receptors come from an adult with an advanced solid tumor such as melanoma, head and neck, liver or kidney cancer.

The chain employs TRBV23-1 and TRBJ1-6; TRBD1 agrees at 11 bases. TRBV23-1 has ORF status, its function being uncertain. The CDR3 length is 16 residues. V shed 7 bases, J shed 10 bases, and the junction held 12 bases outside the gene matches. The CDR3, as DNA: TGCGCCAGCAACCAAAGCGGGGGACAGGGGGGATCACCCCTCCACTTT. Residues: CASNQSGGQGGSPLHF.

The chain combines TRBV5-3 with TRBJ1-5; possible D gene TRBD1, 6 bases. TRBV5-3 is sorted into the ORF group, with uncertain function. The CDR3 length is 18 residues. V dropped 4 bases and J dropped 5 bases, with 25 bases sitting between them. The DNA of the CDR3 is TGTGCCAGAAGCCTAGACGCAGGGGTTAAATTTAATTATCAGCCCCAGCATTTT. Amino acids: CARSLDAGVKFNYQPQHF.

The chain recombines TRBV19 with TRBJ1-4, with D perhaps TRBD1 (6 bases). V was shortened by 5 bases and J by 7 bases, with 11 bases between the two germline ends. The CDR3 spans 13 residues. Germline values: CDR1 LNHDA, CDR2 SQIVND (reference sequence). The CDR3 region is CASSSRGGEKLFF. The CDR3 bases are TGTGCCAGTAGTTCCAGGGGTGGTGAAAAACTGTTTTTT.

The chain carries TRBV29-1 and TRBJ1-4; no clear D. Deletions cut 4 bases from V and 2 bases from J, with 20 bases between. This CDR3 has 17 residues. Germline V lookup: CDR1 SQVTM, CDR2 ANQGSEA. In nucleotides, the CDR3 is TGCAGCGTTGCTAAGGACGGTTCGTCGCTTACTAATGAAAAACTGTTTTTT. It yields the protein CSVAKDGSSLTNEKLFF. The full variable domain, rest sourced from reference TRBV29-1 and TRBJ1-4, is SAVISQKPSRDICQRGTSLTIQCQVDSQVTMMFWYRQQPGQSLTLIATANQGSEATYESGFVIDKFPISRPNLTFSTLTVSNMSPEDSSIYLCSVAKDGSSLTNEKLFFGSGTQLSVL.

The V and J genes are TRBV7-2 and TRBJ2-1, with D tentatively TRBD2 (6 bases). Germline CDR1 reads SGHTA; CDR2 reads FQGNSA. The V end was cut by 3 bases, the J end by 1 base, with 13 bases between. The CDR3 spans 16 residues. The CDR3 DNA follows: TGTGCCAGCAGCTTCTTCGGAGGGAGGTCCTACAATGAGCAGTTCTTC. Translation: CASSFFGGRSYNEQFF.

This clone was found once. V gene TRBV7-9 combines with J gene TRBJ2-5; 15 bases map to TRBD2. V shed 3 bases and J 0 bases; nucleotides not matched to a gene: 5. The CDR3 has 18 residues. Germline lookup yields CDR1 SEHNR and CDR2 FQNEAQ (reference sequence). CDR3 DNA sequence: TGTGCCAGCAGCTTGGGACTAGCGGGGGGCTTGTACCAAGAGACCCAGTACTTC. Encoded protein: CASSLGLAGGLYQETQYF.

This clone has just a few counts. The rearrangement uses TRBV28 and TRBJ1-2; weak D call: TRBD1 (6 bases). The V gene lost 4 bases and the J gene lost 3 bases, with 15 bases spanning the gap. The CDR3 has 15 residues. The germline CDR1 and CDR2 sequences are MDHEN and SYDVKM. CDR3 bases: TGTGCCAGCAGTTCACAGGGAGGAGGGTACTATGGCTACACCTTC. This translates into CASSSQGGGYYGYTF.

The rearrangement uses TRBV14 and TRBJ2-2; D may be TRBD1 (6 bases). Trimming took 4 bases from V and 3 from J, leaving 12 bases between them. This CDR3 has 15 amino acids. Germline CDR1 SGHDN, CDR2 FVKESK. Written as DNA, the CDR3 is TGTGCCAGCAGCCCCGGACAGTCTTACACCGGGGAGCTGTTTTTT. Residues: CASSPGQSYTGELFF.

The rearrangement joins TRBV18 to TRBJ2-5, with D tentatively TRBD1 (5 bases). Trimming removed 4 bases at V and 5 bases at J, with 11 bases between. The CDR3 length is 13 residues. CDR1 is KGHSH, CDR2 LQKENI, per germline. CDR3 in DNA: TGTGCCAGCTCACGGACAACCCAGGAGACCCAGTACTTC. Translation: CASSRTTQETQYF.

This sequence joins TRBV5-1 and TRBJ2-2, with 7 bases lining up with TRBD1. V lost 4 bases and J lost 2; bases outside the gene matches: 17. CDR1 is SGHRS, CDR2 YFSETQ, per germline. The CDR3 spans 19 residues. The CDR3, as DNA: TGCGCCAGCAGCCCGCAAATAGGGACAGCCAACCTCAACACCGGGGAGCTGTTTTTT. Residues: CASSPQIGTANLNTGELFF. Using reference TRBV5-1 and TRBJ2-2 for the parts outside the CDR3, the full variable domain is KAGVTQTPRYLIKTRGQQVTLSCSPISGHRSVSWYQQTPGQGLQFLFEYFSETQRNKGNFPGRFSGRQFSNSRSEMNVSTLELGDSALYLCASSPQIGTANLNTGELFFGEGSRLTVL.

The chain links TRBV30 to TRBJ2-7; a weak D match, TRBD1 (6 bases). The CDR3 has 16 residues. Trimming took off 1 base at V and 5 bases at J, with 21 bases between the two ends. Germline V gene lookup returns CDR1 GTSNPN and CDR2 SVGIG (reference sequence). This chain's CDR3 is CAWSAEPQGSSHEQYF. CDR3 in DNA: TGTGCCTGGAGTGCCGAACCACAGGGATCAAGCCACGAGCAGTACTTC.

This chain joins TRBV7-2 and TRBJ1-2, with D tentatively TRBD1 (5 bases). CDR1 SGHTA and CDR2 FQGNSA come from the germline V gene. The CDR3 has 12 residues. V lost 3 bases, J lost 3 bases, and 5 bases lay in between. CDR3 in amino acids: CASSLTDYGYTF. In nucleotides, the CDR3 is TGTGCCAGCAGCTTGACAGACTATGGCTACACCTTC.

V and J are TRBV5-1 and TRBJ2-1, with D perhaps TRBD1 or TRBD2 (5 bases each). The V gene's germline CDR1 is SGHRS and CDR2 YFSETQ. There are 16 residues in the CDR3. V was shortened by 6 bases and J by 4 bases, with 20 bases between the two germline ends. The DNA of the CDR3 is TGCGCCAGCACCCGGGACCAGAACGCCCCATACAATGAGCAGTTCTTC. Its protein is CASTRDQNAPYNEQFF.

The V gene is TRBV10-2, the J gene TRBJ1-1; possibly TRBD1 for D (5 bases). Germline V gene data show CDR1 as WSHSY and CDR2 as SAAADI. Trimming took 7 bases from V and 1 from J, leaving 13 bases between them. The CDR3 has 14 amino acids. CDR3: CASTEQVKNTEAFF. For the CDR3, the DNA is TGCGCCAGCACGGAACAGGTAAAGAACACTGAAGCTTTCTTT.

This chain connects TRBV2 to TRBJ2-7, with 7 positions matching TRBD1. This CDR3 has 14 residues. CDR1 is SNHLY, CDR2 FYNNEI, per germline. V shed 7 bases and J 2 bases; nucleotides not matched to a gene: 8. DNA of the CDR3: TGTGCCAGCACCGAAGGGGGCCCGGCCTACGAGCAGTACTTC. Its translation is CASTEGGPAYEQYF.

This chain uses TRBV28 with TRBJ1-5; possible D gene TRBD1, 6 bases. This CDR3 comprises 16 residues. Trimming cost V 3 bases and J 4 bases, with 16 bases left between them. Germline CDR1 and CDR2: MDHEN and SYDVKM. CDR3 coding DNA: TGTGCCAGCAGTTTTTCGGGCAGGGGAGGTAATCAGCCCCAGCATTTT. Encoded protein: CASSFSGRGGNQPQHF.

The genes are TRBV7-2 and TRBJ2-3; tentatively, D is TRBD1 (6 bases). Trimming cost V 5 bases and J 1 base, with 13 bases left between them. CDR1 is SGHTA, CDR2 FQGNSA, per germline. The CDR3 spans 15 residues. CDR3 amino acids: CASSQQSGGTDTQYF. The CDR3 bases are TGTGCCAGCAGCCAACAGTCAGGGGGCACAGATACGCAGTATTTT.